This TCR beta chain was recovered during a study of shared clonotypes between healthy human individuals. Study results and caveats: Larger estimated richness was generally recorded for naive subsets relative to memory subsets. Between a few donors, naive CD4 clonotypes were shared at a level of around 4.9%.

Germline assignment: CDR1 MDHEN and CDR2 SYDVKM. There are 12 residues in the CDR3. Trimming took 1 base from V and 12 from J, leaving 10 bases between them. On this clone itself: As yet, its antigen is unknown.

TCRdb's copy holds only in-frame clones and misses some; the assay was immunoSEQ multiplex PCR. Of approximately 340,000 clones listed, around 67% were seen once; the top ten hold around a tenth. The sequenced sample consisted of memory CD4+ T cells sorted from blood. Subset given: CD45RA-negative fraction. V usage is TRBV28 and J usage is TRBJ2-1; D gene unclear. The sequence was obtained from a man aged 25 to 45 in good health. The CDR3 DNA reads TGTGCCAGCAGTTTATTGACGGTCGGGCAGTTCTTC. It specifies CASSLLTVGQFF.